This T cell receptor beta chain was retrieved from a study of T-cell reconstitution after alpha-beta-depleted transplantation in children. A library of TCRbeta sequences, prepared with unique molecular identifiers, was generated. TCRdb passed the PCR reads through MiXCR, listing each CDR3 protein once. The sample holds hundreds of thousands of distinct CDR3 sequences, roughly 13% seen once. In regard to this clonotype: No antigen is known for it.

Overall study results and limits: TCRbeta diversity was high at day 60 in some patients (a result of surviving recipient T cells and thymic progenitors). Expanded graft clones, several hundred of them, were reportedly the source of alpha-beta T cells about two months after transplant.

V was trimmed by 1 base and J by 8 bases, leaving 12 bases between them. The CDR3 has 14 residues. Germline loops: CDR1 SGHTA, CDR2 FQGNSA. Sequenced material: PBMCs, mostly from graft donor cells, taken 360 days after TCRalphabeta/CD19-depleted stem cell transplant. The clonotype originates from a male patient younger than 18 who had a stem cell transplant for acute myeloid leukemia, so the T cells may come from the graft donor. The chain joins TRBV7-2 to TRBJ2-1; D gene uncertain. CDR3 residues: CASSLETERYEQFF. CDR3 bases: TGTGCCAGCAGCTTAGAAACCGAACGGTATGAGCAGTTCTTC.